Many counts were recorded for the clone carrying this TCR beta chain. Its matching antigen is unknown. The source of the sample is a study of blood T cells in healthy people across ages. Study-wide findings and caveats: Because donor CMV status was unknown, expanded clonotype changes were possibly confounded. Aged donors had fewer naive CD4+ cells and lower diversity than long-lived donors.

Sample-barcoded 5' priming and a J-beta primer mix drove a second PCR of 7 to 11 cycles. TCRdb re-analysed the 5' RACE reads in MiXCR, keeping a single row per CDR3 protein. The sample carries 1,500,000 or so distinct CDR3 sequences, 35% to 45% recorded once. The junction had 5 bases not matched to a gene; V was cut back by 3 bases and J by 5 bases. Looked up from germline, CDR1 is MGHDK and CDR2 is SYGVNS. The CDR3 totals 15 residues. This chain links TRBV25-1 with TRBJ1-1, with 11 bases lining up with TRBD1. Sequencing was carried out using blood. The clonotype comes from a woman aged 18-29 years in good health. The CDR3 DNA reads TGTGCCAGCAGTGATCCGGGACAGGGGGAAACTGAAGCTTTCTTT. It encodes CASSDPGQGETEAFF.